This T cell receptor (beta chain) was identified in a study of regulatory T cells in long-lasting Graves disease. Arm-PCR of CDR3 regions and iRepertoire HTBI primers were the basis on which TCR beta libraries were built. TCRdb itself ran the multiplex PCR reads through MiXCR, one entry per CDR3 protein. Of 400,000 to 500,000 distinct CDR3 sequences listed, approximately 22% are singletons. Germline CDR1 MNHEY, CDR2 SVGEGT. This CDR3 is 14 amino acids long. Concerning this clonotype: A single base is all that separates this from a far larger clone, so a read error is likely.

The time point is: persistent/refractory GD, antithyroid drugs over 5 years with positive TRAb. The TCR library used RNA extracted from PBMCs. The specimen was peripheral blood mononuclear cells (PBMCs), collected when the disease was refractory, from a patient treated with antithyroid drugs. The sequence was obtained from a female donor with Graves disease. This chain uses TRBV6-2 or TRBV6-3 with TRBJ1-3, with D unclear. Here the CDR3 reads CASAPTVSANTICF. Written as DNA, the CDR3 is TGTGCCAGCGCGCCTACGGTTTCCGCAAACACCATATGTTTT.